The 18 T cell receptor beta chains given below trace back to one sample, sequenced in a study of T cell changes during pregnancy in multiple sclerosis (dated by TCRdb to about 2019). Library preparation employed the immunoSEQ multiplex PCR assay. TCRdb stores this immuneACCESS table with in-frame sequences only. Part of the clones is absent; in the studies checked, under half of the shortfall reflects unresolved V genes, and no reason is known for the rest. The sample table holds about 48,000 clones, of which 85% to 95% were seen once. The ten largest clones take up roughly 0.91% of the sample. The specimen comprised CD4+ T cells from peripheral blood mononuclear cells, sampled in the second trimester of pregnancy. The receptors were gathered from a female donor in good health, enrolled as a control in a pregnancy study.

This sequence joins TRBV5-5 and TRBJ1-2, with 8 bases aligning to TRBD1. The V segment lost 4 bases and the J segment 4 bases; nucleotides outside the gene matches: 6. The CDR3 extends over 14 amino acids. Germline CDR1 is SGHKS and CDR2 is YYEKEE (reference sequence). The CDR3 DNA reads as TGTGCCAGCAGCGTGGGACAGGCCGTCTATGGCTACACCTTC. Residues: CASSVGQAVYGYTF. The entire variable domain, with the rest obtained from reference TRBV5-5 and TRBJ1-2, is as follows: DAGVTQSPTHLIKTRGQQVTLRCSPISGHKSVSWYQQVLGQGPQFIFQYYEKEERGRGNFPDRFSARQFPNYSSELNVNALLLGDSALYLCASSVGQAVYGYTFGSGTRLTVV.

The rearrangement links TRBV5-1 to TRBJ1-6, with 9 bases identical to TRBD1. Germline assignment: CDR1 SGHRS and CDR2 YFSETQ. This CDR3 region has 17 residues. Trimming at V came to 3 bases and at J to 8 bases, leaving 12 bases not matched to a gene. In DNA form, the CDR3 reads TGCGCCAGCAGCTCGACTAACCGACAGGGGGAGGATTCACCCCTCCACTTT. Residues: CASSSTNRQGEDSPLHF.

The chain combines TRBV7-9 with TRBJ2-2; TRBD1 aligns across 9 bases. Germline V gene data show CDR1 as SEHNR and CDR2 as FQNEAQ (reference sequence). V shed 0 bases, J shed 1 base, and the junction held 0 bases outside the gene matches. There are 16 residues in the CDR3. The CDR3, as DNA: TGTGCCAGCAGCTTAGCGGGACAGGGGAACACCGGGGAGCTGTTTTTT. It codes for CASSLAGQGNTGELFF.

CDR3 in DNA: TGTGCCACCAGCAGAGGCCTGGGACAGGGGAATGGCTACACCTTC. Amino acid sequence: CATSRGLGQGNGYTF. J is TRBJ1-2 and V is TRBV15; 10 nucleotides line up with TRBD1. V lost 1 base and J lost 6; bases outside the gene matches: 5. The CDR3 loop spans 15 amino acids. In germline, CDR1 is LNHNV, CDR2 YYDKDF (reference sequence).

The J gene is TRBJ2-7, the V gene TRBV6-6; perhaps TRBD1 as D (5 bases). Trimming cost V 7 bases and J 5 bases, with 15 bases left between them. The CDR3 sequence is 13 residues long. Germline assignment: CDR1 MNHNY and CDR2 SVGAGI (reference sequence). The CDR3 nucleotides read TGTGCCAGCACCCAAGGGGTATATAACGAGCAGTACTTC. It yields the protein CASTQGVYNEQYF.

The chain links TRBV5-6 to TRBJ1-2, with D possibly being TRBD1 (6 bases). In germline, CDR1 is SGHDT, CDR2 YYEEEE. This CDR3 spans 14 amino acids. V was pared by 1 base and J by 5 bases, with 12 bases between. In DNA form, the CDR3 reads TGTGCCAGCAGCTTGTCCGGGACACATTATGGCTACACCTTC. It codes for CASSLSGTHYGYTF.

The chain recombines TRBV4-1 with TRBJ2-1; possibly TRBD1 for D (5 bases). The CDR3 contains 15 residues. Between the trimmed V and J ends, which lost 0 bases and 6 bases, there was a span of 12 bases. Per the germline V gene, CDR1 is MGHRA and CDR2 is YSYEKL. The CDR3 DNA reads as TGCGCCAGCAGCCAAGACAGGGTGGTTTCCAATGAGCAGTTCTTC. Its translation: CASSQDRVVSNEQFF.

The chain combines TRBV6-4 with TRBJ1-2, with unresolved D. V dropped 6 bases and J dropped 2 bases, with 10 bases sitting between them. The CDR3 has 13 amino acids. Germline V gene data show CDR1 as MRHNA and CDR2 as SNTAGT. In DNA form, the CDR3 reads TGTGCCAGCAGCGACACCCTAAACTATGGCTACACCTTC. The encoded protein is CASSDTLNYGYTF.

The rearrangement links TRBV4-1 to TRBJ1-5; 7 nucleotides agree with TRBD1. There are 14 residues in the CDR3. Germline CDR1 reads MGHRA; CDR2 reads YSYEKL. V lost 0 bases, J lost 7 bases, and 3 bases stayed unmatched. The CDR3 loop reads CASSQDRGWQPQHF. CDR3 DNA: TGCGCCAGCAGCCAAGACAGGGGGTGGCAGCCCCAGCATTTT.

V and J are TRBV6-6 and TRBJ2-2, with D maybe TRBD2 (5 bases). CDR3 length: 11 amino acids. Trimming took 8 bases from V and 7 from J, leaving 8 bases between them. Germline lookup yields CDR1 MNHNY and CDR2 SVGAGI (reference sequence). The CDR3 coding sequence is TGTGCCAGCCGGGGAAACGGGGAGCTGTTTTTT. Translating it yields CASRGNGELFF.

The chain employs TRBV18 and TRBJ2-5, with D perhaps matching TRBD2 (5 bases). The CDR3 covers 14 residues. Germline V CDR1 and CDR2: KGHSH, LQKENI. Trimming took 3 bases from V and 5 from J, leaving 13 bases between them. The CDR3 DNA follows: TGTGCCAGCTCACCCCGGAGCGGTCGGGAGACCCAGTACTTC. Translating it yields CASSPRSGRETQYF. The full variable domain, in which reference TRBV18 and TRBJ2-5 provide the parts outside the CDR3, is NAGVMQNPRHLVRRRGQEARLRCSPMKGHSHVYWYRQLPEEGLKFMVYLQKENIIDESGMPKERFSAEFPKEGPSILRIQQVVRGDSAAYFCASSPRSGRETQYFGPGTRLLVL.

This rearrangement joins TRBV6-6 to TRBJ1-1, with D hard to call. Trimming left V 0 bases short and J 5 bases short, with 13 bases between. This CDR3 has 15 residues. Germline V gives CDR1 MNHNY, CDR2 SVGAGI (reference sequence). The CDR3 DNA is TGTGCCAGCAGTTACTCGCCCCTAACGTATACTGAAGCTTTCTTT. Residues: CASSYSPLTYTEAFF.

CDR3 DNA sequence: TGTGCCAGCAGCCGACAGGGGAACACTGAAGCTTTCTTT. It specifies CASSRQGNTEAFF. The J gene is TRBJ1-1, the V gene TRBV7-2, with TRBD1 matching over 7 bases. Trimming took 5 bases from V and 1 from J; bases not matched to a gene: 1. This CDR3 comprises 13 residues. Germline-derived CDR1 and CDR2 are SGHTA and FQGNSA.

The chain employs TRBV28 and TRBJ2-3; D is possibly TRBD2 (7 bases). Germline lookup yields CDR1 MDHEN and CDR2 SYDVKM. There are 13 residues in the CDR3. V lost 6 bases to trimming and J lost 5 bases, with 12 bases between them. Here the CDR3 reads CASRGGPQDTQYF. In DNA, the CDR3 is TGTGCCAGCAGGGGGGGGCCCCAAGATACGCAGTATTTT. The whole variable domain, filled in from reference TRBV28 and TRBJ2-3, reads DVKVTQSSRYLVKRTGEKVFLECVQDMDHENMFWYRQDPGLGLRLIYFSYDVKMKEKGDIPEGYSVSREKKERFSLILESASTNQTSMYLCASRGGPQDTQYFGPGTRLTVL.

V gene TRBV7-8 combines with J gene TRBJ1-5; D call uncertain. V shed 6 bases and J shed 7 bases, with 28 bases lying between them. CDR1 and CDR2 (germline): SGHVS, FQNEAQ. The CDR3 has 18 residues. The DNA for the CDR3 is TGTGCCAGCAGTCCGGAAGCGGCTGGTTTGCGTTTCCCCCAGCCCCAGCATTTT. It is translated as CASSPEAAGLRFPQPQHF.

The CDR3 DNA sequence: TGTGCCAGCAGCCCCAGGTGGGTAGCGGGAGCCACAGATACGCAGTATTTT. It specifies CASSPRWVAGATDTQYF. The genes are TRBV13 and TRBJ2-3, with 9 bases that match TRBD2. Germline V gives CDR1 PRHDT, CDR2 FYEKMQ (reference sequence). V was pared by 5 bases and J by 2 bases, with 11 bases of the junction left unmatched. This CDR3 region has 17 residues.

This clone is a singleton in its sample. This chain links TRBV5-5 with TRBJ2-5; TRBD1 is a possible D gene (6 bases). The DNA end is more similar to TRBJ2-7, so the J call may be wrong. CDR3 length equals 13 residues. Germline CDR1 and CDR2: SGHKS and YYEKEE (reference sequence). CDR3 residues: CASSRDRLYEQYF. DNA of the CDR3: TGTGCCAGCAGCCGTGACAGGCTATACGAGCAGTACTTC.

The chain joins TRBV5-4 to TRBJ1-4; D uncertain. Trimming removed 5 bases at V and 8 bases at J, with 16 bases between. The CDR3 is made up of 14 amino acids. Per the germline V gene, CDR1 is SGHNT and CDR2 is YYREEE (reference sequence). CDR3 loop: CASSSTGVREKLFF. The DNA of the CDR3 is TGTGCCAGCAGTTCAACGGGAGTGCGGGAAAAACTGTTTTTT.